This T cell receptor (beta chain) came from a study of T cells after yellow fever vaccination. The wider study: Fractions low in cell number were prepared with SMART-Seq v4 Ultra Low Input. Whole-study findings and limits: In post-booster samples, most primary-vaccination clones reappeared (approximately 96% CD4, about 91% CD8). The CD4 and CD8 compartments had a small share of their clonotypes in common.

Germline V CDR1 and CDR2: WSHSY, SAAADI. The CDR3 is made up of 13 amino acids. V was clipped by 9 bases and J by 0 bases; unmatched bases: 3. This clonotype was seen at least ten times. Its antigen remains unknown. The authors made TCR cDNA by 5'RACE template switching, adding a universal primer site and UMIs. TCRdb analysed the 5' RACE reads with MiXCR anew, one entry per CDR3 protein. Here the sample spans 95,000 to 100,000 distinct CDR3 sequences, roughly 5.2% being singletons. The specimen comprised CD8+ T cells sorted from PBMCs, sampled 10 days after the yellow fever booster vaccination. This receptor was taken from a man aged 18 to 30 who received the YFV17D yellow fever vaccine. The chain has TRBV10-2 and TRBJ2-7, with TRBD2 matching over 9 bases. This CDR3 is CASQTSGSYEQYF. The CDR3 DNA is TGCGCCAGTCAGACTAGCGGCTCCTACGAGCAGTACTTC.